These T cell receptor beta chains were read from a single sample in a study of T cell responses to AZD1222 COVID-19 vaccine. The data were produced by immunoSEQ multiplex PCR, yet TCRdb's version contains in-frame clones alone and is incomplete. Among more than 150,000 clones listed, around 90% were seen once. The input for sequencing was peripheral blood, taken on day 0 of AZD1222 vaccination. Receptors originate from an adult in good health. Both conserved end residues are part of each CDR3. Each record gives: CDR3 DNA, CDR3 protein, J gene, clone size, D gene, V gene. A D gene is named only where the DNA matches it firmly. Clone size is shown for a subset of rows, as once, few, many or a class of expanded clone.

CDR3nt: TGCGCCAGCCCTCCCTTTCAGCGGGAGGGCCGGGAGACCCAGTACTTC; CDR3aa: CASPPFQREGRETQYF; j_gene: TRBJ2-5; abundance: .; d_gene: TRBD2; v_gene: TRBV5-1
CDR3nt: TGTGCCAGCAGTCCGATTAGTGGAACCCAATGGGACACCGGGGAGCTGTTTTTT; CDR3aa: CASSPISGTQWDTGELFF; j_gene: TRBJ2-2; abundance: .; d_gene: .; v_gene: TRBV6-6
CDR3nt: TGTGCCAGCAGTAACCCCGGGACTAGCGACGAGACCCAGTACTTC; CDR3aa: CASSNPGTSDETQYF; j_gene: TRBJ2-5; abundance: .; d_gene: TRBD2; v_gene: TRBV6-5
CDR3nt: TGTGCCAGCAGCTTGGAACTGAATTATGGCTACACCTTC; CDR3aa: CASSLELNYGYTF; j_gene: TRBJ1-2; abundance: .; d_gene: .; v_gene: TRBV5-4
CDR3nt: TGTGCCAGCCCTAGTCCGGAGGGATACGGAGTAGGGGTTGAAAAACTGTTTTTT; CDR3aa: CASPSPEGYGVGVEKLFF; j_gene: TRBJ1-4; abundance: .; d_gene: .; v_gene: TRBV7-9
CDR3nt: TGTGCCAGTAGTATAAGGACAGGCCGCGAGCAGTACTTC; CDR3aa: CASSIRTGREQYF; j_gene: TRBJ2-7; abundance: .; d_gene: TRBD1; v_gene: TRBV19
CDR3nt: TGTGCCAGCAGCCCGGACTGGGGGGGCACTGAAGCTTTCTTT; CDR3aa: CASSPDWGGTEAFF; j_gene: TRBJ1-1; abundance: .; d_gene: .; v_gene: TRBV7-2
CDR3nt: TGCAGCGTTGGCGTCGGGACAGGGGATTTTGCTGGCTACACCTTC; CDR3aa: CSVGVGTGDFAGYTF; j_gene: TRBJ1-2; abundance: .; d_gene: TRBD1; v_gene: TRBV29-1
CDR3nt: TGTGCCAGCAGGGGACGGTTAACTGAAGCTTTCTTT; CDR3aa: CASRGRLTEAFF; j_gene: TRBJ1-1; abundance: few; d_gene: .; v_gene: TRBV6-5
CDR3nt: TGCGCCAGCAGCCAAGTCGGGGCGGACACACCTTATCAGCCCCAGCATTTT; CDR3aa: CASSQVGADTPYQPQHF; j_gene: TRBJ1-5; abundance: .; d_gene: .; v_gene: TRBV4-1
CDR3nt: TGCGCCAGCAGCTCGCCAGGCTCTAATAATTCACCCCTCCACTTT; CDR3aa: CASSSPGSNNSPLHF; j_gene: TRBJ1-6; abundance: .; d_gene: .; v_gene: TRBV5-1
CDR3nt: TGCGCCAGCAGCCCGGCGACAGGGGGCCCATACGAGCAGTACTTC; CDR3aa: CASSPATGGPYEQYF; j_gene: TRBJ2-7; abundance: once; d_gene: TRBD1; v_gene: TRBV4-1
CDR3nt: TGTGCCAGCAGCTTAGGTCGTGATGAAGCTTTCTTT; CDR3aa: CASSLGRDEAFF; j_gene: TRBJ1-1; abundance: .; d_gene: .; v_gene: TRBV7-2
CDR3nt: TGCGCCAGCAGCTTGGCGGCAGGAGGGAACACTGAAGCTTTCTTT; CDR3aa: CASSLAAGGNTEAFF; j_gene: TRBJ1-1; abundance: .; d_gene: .; v_gene: TRBV5-1
CDR3nt: TGTGCCAGCAGTTTAACCAGGAGCTCCTATAATTCACCCCTCCACTTT; CDR3aa: CASSLTRSSYNSPLHF; j_gene: TRBJ1-6; abundance: .; d_gene: .; v_gene: TRBV27
CDR3nt: TGTGCCAGCAGCCTATACTGGAGCTCCTATAATTCACCCCTCCACTTT; CDR3aa: CASSLYWSSYNSPLHF; j_gene: TRBJ1-6; abundance: .; d_gene: .; v_gene: TRBV7-6
CDR3nt: TGTGCCAGCAGTCCGCAGACAGGGCCTGGAAACACCATATATTTT; CDR3aa: CASSPQTGPGNTIYF; j_gene: TRBJ1-3; abundance: .; d_gene: TRBD1; v_gene: TRBV2
CDR3nt: TGTGCCAGTAAATCCATGGGTGACCGCGACACTGAAGCTTTCTTT; CDR3aa: CASKSMGDRDTEAFF; j_gene: TRBJ1-1; abundance: few; d_gene: .; v_gene: TRBV19
CDR3nt: TGTGCCAGCAGCTTAGATTTGGCTAGCGGGGACCAAGAGACCCAGTACTTC; CDR3aa: CASSLDLASGDQETQYF; j_gene: TRBJ2-5; abundance: .; d_gene: TRBD2; v_gene: TRBV11-2
CDR3nt: TGTGCCAGTAGTATAGGTCAGGGTGGCGAGACCCAGTACTTC; CDR3aa: CASSIGQGGETQYF; j_gene: TRBJ2-5; abundance: .; d_gene: .; v_gene: TRBV19
CDR3nt: TGTGCCAGCTCACCAATTACTATCCAGGCAGGGGGCTACGAGCAGTACTTC; CDR3aa: CASSPITIQAGGYEQYF; j_gene: TRBJ2-7; abundance: .; d_gene: TRBD1; v_gene: TRBV18
CDR3nt: TGTGCCAGCTCACCGATGGGGGGGGTCTCTGAAGCTTTCTTT; CDR3aa: CASSPMGGVSEAFF; j_gene: TRBJ1-1; abundance: .; d_gene: .; v_gene: TRBV18
CDR3nt: TGTGCCAGCAGCTTGTCGATAGCGGGAGACCGATACAATGAGCAGTTCTTC; CDR3aa: CASSLSIAGDRYNEQFF; j_gene: TRBJ2-1; abundance: .; d_gene: TRBD2; v_gene: TRBV5-4
CDR3nt: TGTGCCAGCAGCGTAGGCGGCGGGACAGGGCTTTACGAGCAGTACTTC; CDR3aa: CASSVGGGTGLYEQYF; j_gene: TRBJ2-7; abundance: .; d_gene: TRBD1; v_gene: TRBV9
CDR3nt: TGTGCCAGCAGTGAGACAGGGGGGGGCACTGAAGCTTTCTTT; CDR3aa: CASSETGGGTEAFF; j_gene: TRBJ1-1; abundance: once; d_gene: TRBD1; v_gene: TRBV28
CDR3nt: TGCAGCGTTGTTCGGAGCTCCTACGAGCAGTACTTC; CDR3aa: CSVVRSSYEQYF; j_gene: TRBJ2-7; abundance: .; d_gene: .; v_gene: TRBV29-1
CDR3nt: TGTGCCAGCAGTCCGACGCCGGGACAGGGAAGGGAGACCCAGTACTTC; CDR3aa: CASSPTPGQGRETQYF; j_gene: TRBJ2-5; abundance: .; d_gene: TRBD1; v_gene: TRBV28
CDR3nt: TGTGCCAGCAGCTTAGGTCTTGGTGGCAATGAGCAGTTCTTC; CDR3aa: CASSLGLGGNEQFF; j_gene: TRBJ2-1; abundance: .; d_gene: .; v_gene: TRBV7-2
CDR3nt: TGTGCCAGCAGCGACGACTTGACAGGGAACACTGAAGCTTTCTTT; CDR3aa: CASSDDLTGNTEAFF; j_gene: TRBJ1-1; abundance: .; d_gene: .; v_gene: TRBV16
CDR3nt: TGTGCCAGTAGTACTAGCGGGGGGAACACCGGGGAGCTGTTTTTT; CDR3aa: CASSTSGGNTGELFF; j_gene: TRBJ2-2; abundance: few; d_gene: TRBD2; v_gene: TRBV19
CDR3nt: TGTGCTAGTGGAAAACAGATTATGAACACTGAAGCTTTCTTT; CDR3aa: CASGKQIMNTEAFF; j_gene: TRBJ1-1; abundance: .; d_gene: .; v_gene: TRBV12-5
CDR3nt: TGTGCCAGCATGTCGAACAGGGGGCGGCATGGTACTAATGAAAAACTGTTTTTT; CDR3aa: CASMSNRGRHGTNEKLFF; j_gene: TRBJ1-4; abundance: .; d_gene: TRBD1; v_gene: TRBV28
CDR3nt: TGTGCCAGCAGTTTCCCTGGACAGGGGGCCTATTCACCCCTCCACTTT; CDR3aa: CASSFPGQGAYSPLHF; j_gene: TRBJ1-6; abundance: .; d_gene: TRBD1; v_gene: TRBV28
CDR3nt: TGTGCCAGCAGCCTACCCATCACTGAAGCTTTCTTT; CDR3aa: CASSLPITEAFF; j_gene: TRBJ1-1; abundance: once; d_gene: .; v_gene: TRBV11-2
CDR3nt: TGTGCCAGCGCTGCGGGGGAGGCCGGGGAGCTGTTTTTT; CDR3aa: CASAAGEAGELFF; j_gene: TRBJ2-2; abundance: few; d_gene: TRBD2; v_gene: TRBV6-5
CDR3nt: TGTGCCAGCCTAAGGGGGACAGCCTACTCCTACGAGCAGTACTTC; CDR3aa: CASLRGTAYSYEQYF; j_gene: TRBJ2-7; abundance: .; d_gene: TRBD1; v_gene: TRBV28
CDR3nt: TGTGCCAGCACGGGTCCGACTAGCGAGTACACAGATACGCAGTATTTT; CDR3aa: CASTGPTSEYTDTQYF; j_gene: TRBJ2-3; abundance: .; d_gene: TRBD2; v_gene: TRBV9